This T cell receptor (beta chain) stems from a study of control samples from healthy donors and cancer patients. Measured with immunoSEQ multiplex PCR; TCRdb has only the in-frame clones, and not every one. This table has about 220,000 clones, around 94% appearing once. V shed 3 bases, J shed 1 base, and the junction held 3 bases outside the gene matches. The CDR3 extends over 15 amino acids. Looked up from germline, CDR1 is KGHDR and CDR2 is SFDVKD. The chain combines TRBV24-1 with TRBJ1-1, with 8 bases matching TRBD1. The specimen was blood. The clonotype originates from a man between 50 and 59 years old in good health. The CDR3, as DNA: TGTGCCACCAGTGATGCGGGGACAGGGAACACTGAAGCTTTCTTT. Its translation is CATSDAGTGNTEAFF.